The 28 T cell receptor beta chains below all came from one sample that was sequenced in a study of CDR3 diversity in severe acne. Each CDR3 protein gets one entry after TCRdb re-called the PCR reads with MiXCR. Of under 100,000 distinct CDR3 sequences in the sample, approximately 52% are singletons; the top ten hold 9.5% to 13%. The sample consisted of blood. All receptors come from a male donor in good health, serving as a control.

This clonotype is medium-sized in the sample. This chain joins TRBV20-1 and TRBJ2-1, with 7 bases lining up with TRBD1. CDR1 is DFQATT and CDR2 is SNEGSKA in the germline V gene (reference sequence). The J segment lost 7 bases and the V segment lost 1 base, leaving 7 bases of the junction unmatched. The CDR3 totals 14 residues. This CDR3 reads CSARGTQGINEQFF. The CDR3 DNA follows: TGCAGTGCTAGAGGTACACAGGGGATTAATGAGCAGTTCTTC.

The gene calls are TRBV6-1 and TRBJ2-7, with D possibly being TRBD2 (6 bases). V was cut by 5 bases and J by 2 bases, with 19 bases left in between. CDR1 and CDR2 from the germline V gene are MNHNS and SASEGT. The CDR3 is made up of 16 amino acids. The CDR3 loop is CASSPRPVAETYEQYF. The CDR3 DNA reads TGTGCCAGCAGTCCACGTCCGGTAGCGGAAACCTACGAGCAGTACTTC.

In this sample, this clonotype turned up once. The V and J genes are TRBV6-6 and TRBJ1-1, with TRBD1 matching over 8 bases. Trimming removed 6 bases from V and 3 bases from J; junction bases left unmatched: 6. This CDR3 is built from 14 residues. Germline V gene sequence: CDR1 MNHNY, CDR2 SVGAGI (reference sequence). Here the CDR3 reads CASRKQGGDTEAFF. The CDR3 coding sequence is TGTGCCAGCAGAAAACAGGGGGGGGACACTGAAGCTTTCTTT.

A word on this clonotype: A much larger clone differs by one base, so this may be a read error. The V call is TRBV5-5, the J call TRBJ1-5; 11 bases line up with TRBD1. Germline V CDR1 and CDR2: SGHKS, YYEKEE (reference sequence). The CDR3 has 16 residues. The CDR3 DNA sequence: TGTGCCAACAGCTATGGACAGGGGGCATCGGGGCAGCCCCAGCATTTT. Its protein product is CANSYGQGASGQPQHF.

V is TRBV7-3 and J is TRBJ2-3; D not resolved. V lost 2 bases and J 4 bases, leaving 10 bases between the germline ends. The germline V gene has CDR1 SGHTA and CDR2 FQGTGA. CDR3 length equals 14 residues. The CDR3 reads CASSLVSAADTQYF. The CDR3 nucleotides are TGTGCCAGCAGCTTAGTATCGGCCGCAGATACGCAGTATTTT.

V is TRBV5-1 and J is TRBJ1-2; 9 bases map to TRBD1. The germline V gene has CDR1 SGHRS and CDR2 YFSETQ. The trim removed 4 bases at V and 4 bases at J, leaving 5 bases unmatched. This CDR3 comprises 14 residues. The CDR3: CASSARDRAYGYTF. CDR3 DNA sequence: TGCGCCAGCAGCGCCCGGGACAGGGCCTATGGCTACACCTTC. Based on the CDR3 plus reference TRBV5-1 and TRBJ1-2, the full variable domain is KAGVTQTPRYLIKTRGQQVTLSCSPISGHRSVSWYQQTPGQGLQFLFEYFSETQRNKGNFPGRFSGRQFSNSRSEMNVSTLELGDSALYLCASSARDRAYGYTFGSGTRLTVV.

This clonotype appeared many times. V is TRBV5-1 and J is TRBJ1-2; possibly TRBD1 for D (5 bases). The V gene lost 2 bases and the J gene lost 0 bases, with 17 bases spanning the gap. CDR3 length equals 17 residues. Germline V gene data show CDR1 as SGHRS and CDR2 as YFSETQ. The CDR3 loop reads CASSLAAGGGANYGYTF. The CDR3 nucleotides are TGCGCCAGCAGCTTAGCAGCGGGTGGGGGAGCTAACTATGGCTACACCTTC. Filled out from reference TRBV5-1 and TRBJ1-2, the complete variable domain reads KAGVTQTPRYLIKTRGQQVTLSCSPISGHRSVSWYQQTPGQGLQFLFEYFSETQRNKGNFPGRFSGRQFSNSRSEMNVSTLELGDSALYLCASSLAAGGGANYGYTFGSGTRLTVV.

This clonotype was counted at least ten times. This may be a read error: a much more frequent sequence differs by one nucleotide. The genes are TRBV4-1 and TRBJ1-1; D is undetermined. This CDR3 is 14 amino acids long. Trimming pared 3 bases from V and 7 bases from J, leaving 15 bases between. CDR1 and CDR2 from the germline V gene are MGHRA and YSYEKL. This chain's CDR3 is CASSHPADLREAFF. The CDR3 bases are TGCGCCAGCAGCCATCCCGCAGATCTCCGTGAAGCTTTCTTT.

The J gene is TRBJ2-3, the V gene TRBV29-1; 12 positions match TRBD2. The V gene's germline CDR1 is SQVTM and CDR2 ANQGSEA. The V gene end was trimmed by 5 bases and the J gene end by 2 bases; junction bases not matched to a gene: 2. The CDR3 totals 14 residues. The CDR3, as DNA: TGCAGCGTTACTAGCGGGGGGAACACAGATACGCAGTATTTT. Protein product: CSVTSGGNTDTQYF.

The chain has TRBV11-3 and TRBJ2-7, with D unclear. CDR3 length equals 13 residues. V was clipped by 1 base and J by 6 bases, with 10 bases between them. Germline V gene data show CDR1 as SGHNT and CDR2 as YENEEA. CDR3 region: CASSLVGIFEQYF. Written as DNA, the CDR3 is TGTGCCAGCAGCTTAGTGGGCATCTTCGAGCAGTACTTC.

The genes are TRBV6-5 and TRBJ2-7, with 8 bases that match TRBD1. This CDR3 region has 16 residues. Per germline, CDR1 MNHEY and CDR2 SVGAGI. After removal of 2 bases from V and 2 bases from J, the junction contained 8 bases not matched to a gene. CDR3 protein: CASSYGPGTGTYEQYF. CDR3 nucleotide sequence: TGTGCCAGCAGTTACGGGCCCGGGACAGGCACCTACGAGCAGTACTTC.

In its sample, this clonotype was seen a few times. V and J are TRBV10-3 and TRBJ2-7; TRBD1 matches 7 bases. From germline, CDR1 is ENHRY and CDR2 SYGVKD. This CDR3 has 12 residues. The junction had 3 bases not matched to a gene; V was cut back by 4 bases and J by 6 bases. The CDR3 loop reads CAISGTGSEQYF. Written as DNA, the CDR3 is TGTGCCATCAGTGGGACAGGCTCCGAGCAGTACTTC.

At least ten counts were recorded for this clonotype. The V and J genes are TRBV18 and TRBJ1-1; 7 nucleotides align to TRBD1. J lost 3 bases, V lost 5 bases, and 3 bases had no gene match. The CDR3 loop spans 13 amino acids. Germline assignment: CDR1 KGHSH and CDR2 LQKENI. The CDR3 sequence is CASSDDRDTEAFF. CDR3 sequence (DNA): TGTGCCAGCTCAGATGACAGGGACACTGAAGCTTTCTTT. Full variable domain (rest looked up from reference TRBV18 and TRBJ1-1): NAGVMQNPRHLVRRRGQEARLRCSPMKGHSHVYWYRQLPEEGLKFMVYLQKENIIDESGMPKERFSAEFPKEGPSILRIQQVVRGDSAAYFCASSDDRDTEAFFGQGTRLTVV.

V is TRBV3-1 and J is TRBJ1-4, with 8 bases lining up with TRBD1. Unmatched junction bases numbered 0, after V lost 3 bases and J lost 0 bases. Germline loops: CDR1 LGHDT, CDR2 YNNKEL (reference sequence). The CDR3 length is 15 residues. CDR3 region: CASSQGQATNEKLFF. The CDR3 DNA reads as TGTGCCAGCAGCCAGGGACAGGCAACTAATGAAAAACTGTTTTTT.

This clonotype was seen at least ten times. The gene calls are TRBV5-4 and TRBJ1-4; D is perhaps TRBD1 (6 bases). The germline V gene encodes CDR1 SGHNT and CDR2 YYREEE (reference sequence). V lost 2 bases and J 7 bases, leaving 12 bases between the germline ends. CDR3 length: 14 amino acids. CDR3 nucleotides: TGTGCCAGCAGCTTTCAAGGGGGAGGTGAAAAACTGTTTTTT. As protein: CASSFQGGGEKLFF.

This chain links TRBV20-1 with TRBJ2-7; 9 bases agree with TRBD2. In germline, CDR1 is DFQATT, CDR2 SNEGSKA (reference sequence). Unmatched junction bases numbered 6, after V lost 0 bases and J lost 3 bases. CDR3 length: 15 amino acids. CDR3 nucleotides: TGCAGTGCTAGAGATTCGGCTAGCGGGGTCTACGAGCAGTACTTC. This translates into CSARDSASGVYEQYF.

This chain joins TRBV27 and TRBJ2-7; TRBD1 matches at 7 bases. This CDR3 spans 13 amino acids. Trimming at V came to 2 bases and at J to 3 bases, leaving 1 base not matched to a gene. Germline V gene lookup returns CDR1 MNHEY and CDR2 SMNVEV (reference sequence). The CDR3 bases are TGTGCCAGCAGTTTAAACAGGGGCTACGAGCAGTACTTC. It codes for CASSLNRGYEQYF.

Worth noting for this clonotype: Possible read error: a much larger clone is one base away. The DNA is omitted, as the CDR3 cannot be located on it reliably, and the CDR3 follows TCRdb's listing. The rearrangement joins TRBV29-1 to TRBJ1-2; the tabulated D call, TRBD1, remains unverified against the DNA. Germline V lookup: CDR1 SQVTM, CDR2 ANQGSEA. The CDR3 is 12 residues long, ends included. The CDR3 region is CSVSDRRYGCTF.

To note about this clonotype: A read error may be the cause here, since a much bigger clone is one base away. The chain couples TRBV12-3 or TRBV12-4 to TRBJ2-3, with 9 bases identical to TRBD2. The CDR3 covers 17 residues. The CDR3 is CASKGVTSGYFTGTQYF. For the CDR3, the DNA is TGTGCCAGCAAAGGGGTGACTAGCGGCTACTTCACAGGTACGCAGTATTTT.

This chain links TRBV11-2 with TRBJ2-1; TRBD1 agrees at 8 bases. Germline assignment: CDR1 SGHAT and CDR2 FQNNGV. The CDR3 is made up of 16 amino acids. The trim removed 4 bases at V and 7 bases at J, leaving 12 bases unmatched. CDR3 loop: CASSSSTGAVSNEQFF. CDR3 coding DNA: TGTGCCAGCAGCTCATCGACAGGGGCTGTTTCGAATGAGCAGTTCTTC.

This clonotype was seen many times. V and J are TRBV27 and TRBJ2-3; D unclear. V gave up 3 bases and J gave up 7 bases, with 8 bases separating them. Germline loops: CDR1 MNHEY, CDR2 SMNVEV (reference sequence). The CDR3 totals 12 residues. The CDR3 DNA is TGTGCCAGCAGTTTCAGCCCCCATACGCAGTATTTT. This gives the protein CASSFSPHTQYF.

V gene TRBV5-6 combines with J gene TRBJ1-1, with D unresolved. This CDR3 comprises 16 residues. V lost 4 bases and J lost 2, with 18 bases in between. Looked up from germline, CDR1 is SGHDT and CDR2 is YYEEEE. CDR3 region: CASSKRLGWTNTEAFF. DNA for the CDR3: TGTGCCAGCAGCAAACGGTTGGGTTGGACCAACACTGAAGCTTTCTTT.

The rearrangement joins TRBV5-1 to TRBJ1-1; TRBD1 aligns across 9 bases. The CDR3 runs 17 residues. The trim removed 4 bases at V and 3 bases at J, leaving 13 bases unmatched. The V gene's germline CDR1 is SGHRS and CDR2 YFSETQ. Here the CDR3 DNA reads TGCGCCAGCAGCCGAACCGGGACAGGGACGACATACACTGAAGCTTTCTTT. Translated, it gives CASSRTGTGTTYTEAFF.

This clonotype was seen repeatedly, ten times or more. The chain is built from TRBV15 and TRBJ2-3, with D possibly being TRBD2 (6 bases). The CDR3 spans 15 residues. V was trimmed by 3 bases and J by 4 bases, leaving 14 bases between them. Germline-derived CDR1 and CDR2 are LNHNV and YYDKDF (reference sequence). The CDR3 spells CATSSLTSIPDTQYF. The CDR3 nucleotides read TGTGCCACCAGCAGCCTGACTAGTATCCCAGATACGCAGTATTTT.

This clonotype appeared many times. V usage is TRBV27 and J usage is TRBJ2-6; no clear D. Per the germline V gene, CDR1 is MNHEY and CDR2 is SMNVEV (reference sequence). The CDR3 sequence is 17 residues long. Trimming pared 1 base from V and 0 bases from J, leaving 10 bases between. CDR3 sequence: CASSLYGRISGANVLTF. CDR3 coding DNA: TGTGCCAGCAGTTTATATGGACGTATCTCTGGGGCCAACGTCCTGACTTTC.

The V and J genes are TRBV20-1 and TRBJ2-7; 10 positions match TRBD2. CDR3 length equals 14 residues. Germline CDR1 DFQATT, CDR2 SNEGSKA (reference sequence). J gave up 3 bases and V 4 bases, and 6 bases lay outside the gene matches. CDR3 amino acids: CSANGLAEVYEQYF. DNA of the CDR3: TGCAGTGCTAATGGACTAGCGGAGGTCTACGAGCAGTACTTC.

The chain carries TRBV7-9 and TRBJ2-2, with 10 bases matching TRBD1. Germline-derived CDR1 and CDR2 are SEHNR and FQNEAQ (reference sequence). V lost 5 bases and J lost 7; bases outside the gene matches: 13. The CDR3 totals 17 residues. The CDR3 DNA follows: TGTGCCAGCAGCCAAGATGGGACAGGGGAGCGTGGCGGGGAGCTGTTTTTT. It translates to CASSQDGTGERGGELFF.

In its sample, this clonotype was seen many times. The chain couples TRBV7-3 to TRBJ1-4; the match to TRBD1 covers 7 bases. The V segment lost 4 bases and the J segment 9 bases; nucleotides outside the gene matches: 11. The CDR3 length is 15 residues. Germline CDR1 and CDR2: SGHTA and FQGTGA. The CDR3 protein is CASSSWDSQGKKLFF. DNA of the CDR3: TGTGCCAGCAGCTCCTGGGACAGCCAAGGGAAAAAACTGTTTTTT.